What follows is one T cell receptor (beta chain) and its context. The clone's antigen remains unknown. No base qualities exist here, and no much larger clone lies one base off it. Library generation was performed with the immunoSEQ multiplex PCR assay. T cell repertoires were profiled by deep sequencing of rearranged TCR beta loci, alongside multiparametric flow cytometry. TCRdb took over this immuneACCESS table, retaining in-frame rearrangements with V and J assigned. Such tables are incomplete; in checked studies, under half of the missing clones stem from an unresolved V gene, and the remainder is unexplained. This sample holds about 49,000 clones; about 86% were observed only once. Of the sample, around 30% falls within the top ten clones. The data were obtained in a study of lymphopenia after photon versus proton radiotherapy (dated by TCRdb to about 2019). Describing the broader study: The study compared the immunological effects of photon versus proton radiation therapy in patients with gastrointestinal tumors who developed high-grade lymphopenia. The cohort included 15 to 20 patients with gastrointestinal tumors who developed lymphopenia after receiving either photon or proton therapy. The study was designed to characterize how the impact on the immune system differs between the two radiation modalities.

From a lookup of the germline V gene (reference sequence), CDR1 and CDR2 are SGHKS and YYEKEE. V is clipped by 2 bases and J by 0 bases, and the sequence between their germline boundaries is 9 bases long. From its cysteine to its phenylalanine, the CDR3 spans 15 amino acids. CDR3 DNA only is kept here, 45 bases in frame from base 1. The study at large found these results: Among patients across the cohort who died, overall survival time showed an inverse correlation with a larger post-nadir drop in TCR diversity. The authors looked at the survival association only in patients who died, and they framed better survival with proton therapy as a possibility rather than a demonstrated result. During treatment, patients who received proton therapy stayed relatively stable, whereas patients who received photon therapy lost naive T cells and TCR diversity and gained effector/memory populations. Once the lymphocyte count had reached its nadir, the repertoires of photon-treated patients showed oligoclonal expansion, particularly of CD8+ Temra cells, and this expansion drove the decline in diversity.

This clonotype originated in a middle-aged man with gastric cancer. The source was peripheral blood, collected from a patient treated with photon-based radiotherapy. This chain is built from TRBV5-5 and TRBJ2-1, with a tentative D gene TRBD1 over 6 matching bases. This receptor carries the CDR3 CASSLTGSSYNEQFF. Read as DNA, the sequence is TGTGCCAGCAGCTTAACAGGGAGCTCCTACAATGAGCAGTTCTTC.